These 6 T cell receptor beta chains came from one sample sequenced in a study of memory CD4+ T cells and cytomegalovirus serostatus. Using immunoSEQ multiplex PCR, the repertoire was profiled, and TCRdb retains in-frame clones only, with some absent. The profile covers tens of thousands of clones, with over 65% appearing a single time and around 0.6% taken by the ten largest. Single viable CD3+CD4+CD8-CD45RO+ cells were sorted as the memory CD4+ T cells. The sequencing sample was made of memory CD4+ T cells from blood. All receptors come from an adult in good health and CMV-seronegative.

This chain links TRBV18 with TRBJ1-1; 7 bases match TRBD1. With 6 bases clipped from V and 0 bases from J, the junction kept 13 bases outside the gene matches. The CDR3 has 17 residues. Germline values: CDR1 KGHSH, CDR2 LQKENI. In nucleotides, the CDR3 is TGTGCCAGCTCCCCGGACAGGACAACCCGCATGAACACTGAAGCTTTCTTT. Translation gives CASSPDRTTRMNTEAFF.

The chain employs TRBV27 and TRBJ1-1; D is uncertain. Germline V CDR1 and CDR2: MNHEY, SMNVEV (reference sequence). Trimming cost V 5 bases and J 5 bases, with 18 bases left between them. This CDR3 has 15 residues. The chain's CDR3 is CASSDGPHFGTEAFF. The CDR3 coding sequence is TGTGCCAGCAGTGACGGGCCGCACTTCGGGACTGAAGCTTTCTTT.

The count of this clone is one. The chain carries TRBV11-3 and TRBJ2-3; D remains unclear. The length of the CDR3 is 12 residues. Between the trimmed V and J ends, which lost 5 bases and 3 bases, there was a span of 6 bases. Germline V CDR1 and CDR2: SGHNT, YENEEA. CDR3 in amino acids: CASSVQTDTQYF. The CDR3 region has the DNA TGTGCCAGCAGCGTCCAGACAGATACGCAGTATTTT.

This chain connects TRBV4-1 to TRBJ1-2; D is possibly TRBD1 (6 bases). The V end lost 5 bases, the J end lost 0 bases, and 16 bases lay between the germline ends. The CDR3 totals 16 residues. From germline, CDR1 is MGHRA and CDR2 YSYEKL. In DNA form, the CDR3 reads TGCGCCAGCAGCGTAAGTGGACAGACTACTAACTATGGCTACACCTTC. Protein sequence: CASSVSGQTTNYGYTF.

This clone has more than one count but fewer than ten. This CDR3 is CSVARGQGANTGELFF. The CDR3, as DNA: TGCAGCGTTGCCCGCGGACAGGGGGCGAACACCGGGGAGCTGTTTTTT. The rearrangement links TRBV29-1 to TRBJ2-2; TRBD1 matches 10 bases. The ends lost 4 bases at V and 0 bases at J; junction bases unmatched: 5. Germline V lookup: CDR1 SQVTM, CDR2 ANQGSEA. The CDR3 is 16 amino acids.

This clone was counted between two and nine times. The rearrangement joins TRBV2 to TRBJ2-1, with a possible D match to TRBD2 (6 bases). Trimming removed 3 bases from V and 0 bases from J, with 9 bases in between. The CDR3 totals 15 residues. CDR1 and CDR2 (germline): SNHLY, FYNNEI. In nucleotides, the CDR3 is TGTGCCAGCAGTGAGCGGGAAAGCTCCTACAATGAGCAGTTCTTC. This translates into CASSERESSYNEQFF.